This T cell receptor (beta chain) is from a study of blood T cell repertoires in COVID-19. Study background: In each case, the material was cDNA or gDNA derived from T cells, B-cell-depleted T cells, or PBMCs.

The germline gives CDR1 MDHEN, CDR2 SYDVKM. The CDR3 has 16 residues. Trimming shortened V by 6 bases and J by 2 bases, and 19 bases separated the two germline ends. This clone was detected only a few times. Original methodology: Amplification from reference gene primers served as the basis for estimated nucleated cell counts. The table came from immunoSEQ multiplex PCR; TCRdb's copy has only in-frame clones and leaves some out. From that table come the V and J calls and clone size; the DNA was used to work out D and trimming. The sample carries 300,000 to 450,000 clones, roughly 85% recorded once. This chain uses TRBV28 with TRBJ1-1, with D possibly being TRBD1 (5 bases). The sequencing input was peripheral blood. The origin of this receptor is a woman aged 18-29 years with acute or convalescent COVID-19. The chain's CDR3 is CASSKHVGGFNTEAFF. The CDR3, as DNA: TGTGCCAGCAGCAAACACGTGGGGGGATTTAACACTGAAGCTTTCTTT. Full variable domain (remainder filled in from reference TRBV28 and TRBJ1-1): DVKVTQSSRYLVKRTGEKVFLECVQDMDHENMFWYRQDPGLGLRLIYFSYDVKMKEKGDIPEGYSVSREKKERFSLILESASTNQTSMYLCASSKHVGGFNTEAFFGQGTRLTVV.